Following are 29 T cell receptor beta chains from one sample sequenced in a study of CD8 T cells in Susac syndrome. The RNA, roughly 0.5 to 1 ug, was put through reverse transcription using random hexamers. TCRdb analysed the immunoSEQ multiplex PCR reads with MiXCR anew, one entry per CDR3 protein. The sample contains roughly 150,000 distinct CDR3 sequences, approximately 94% of which appear only once. The material sequenced was CD8+ T cells from PBMCs. The receptors originated from a human donor with multiple sclerosis.

V gene TRBV4-3 combines with J gene TRBJ2-7, with 7 bases lining up with TRBD1. CDR1 is LGHNA, CDR2 YSLEER, per germline. After removal of 3 bases from V and 3 bases from J, the junction contained 8 bases not matched to a gene. This CDR3 is 15 amino acids long. CDR3 sequence (DNA): TGCGCCAGCAGCCAGGCCGGGACAGCCCACTACGAGCAGTACTTC. Protein product: CASSQAGTAHYEQYF.

This chain uses TRBV6-6 with TRBJ1-1; D not certain. CDR1 is MNHNY and CDR2 is SVGAGI in the germline V gene (reference sequence). V dropped 0 bases and J dropped 6 bases, with 5 bases sitting between them. The CDR3 contains 12 residues. DNA for the CDR3: TGTGCCAGCAGTTACTCTTCAGCTGAAGCTTTCTTT. Its protein product is CASSYSSAEAFF.

A single count supports this clonotype. V gene TRBV4-1 combines with J gene TRBJ1-2; no clear D gene. The CDR3 contains 19 residues. With 0 bases removed from V and 1 base from J, the gap between germline ends came to 21 bases. Germline V gene lookup returns CDR1 MGHRA and CDR2 YSYEKL. CDR3 region: CASSQDPFEGAGLNYGYTF. The CDR3 bases are TGCGCCAGCAGCCAAGATCCCTTTGAGGGCGCCGGTCTTAACTATGGCTACACCTTC.

The J gene is TRBJ2-7, the V gene TRBV29-1; TRBD1 agrees at 7 bases. This CDR3 region has 13 residues. The germline gives CDR1 SQVTM, CDR2 ANQGSEA. J lost 4 bases, V lost 3 bases, and 6 bases had no gene match. The CDR3 DNA reads TGCAGCGTTGATCTGGGACAGCCATACGAGCAGTACTTC. It translates to CSVDLGQPYEQYF.

The chain couples TRBV9 to TRBJ2-6; no reliable D call. This CDR3 spans 16 amino acids. Germline CDR1 and CDR2: SGDLS and YYNGEE. V was cut by 0 bases and J by 0 bases, with 7 bases left in between. CDR3 region: CASSVAMGSGANVLTF. In nucleotides, the CDR3 is TGTGCCAGCAGCGTAGCGATGGGCTCTGGGGCCAACGTCCTGACTTTC. Based on the CDR3 plus reference TRBV9 and TRBJ2-6, the full variable domain is DSGVTQTPKHLITATGQRVTLRCSPRSGDLSVYWYQQSLDQGLQFLIQYYNGEERAKGNILERFSAQQFPDLHSELNLSSLELGDSALYFCASSVAMGSGANVLTFGAGSRLTVL.

The chain is built from TRBV27 and TRBJ2-5; TRBD1 agrees at 11 bases. J was trimmed by 6 bases and V by 4 bases; bases with no gene match: 4. This CDR3 is 14 amino acids long. Germline assignment: CDR1 MNHEY and CDR2 SMNVEV (reference sequence). The CDR3 DNA sequence: TGTGCCAGCAGTTCCGGGACAGGGGGGAAGACCCAGTACTTC. Its protein is CASSSGTGGKTQYF.

Only one count was recorded for this clonotype. The chain links TRBV5-1 to TRBJ2-7; 8 bases map to TRBD1. From germline, CDR1 is SGHRS and CDR2 YFSETQ. V gave up 0 bases and J gave up 0 bases; unmatched junction bases: 8. The CDR3 contains 17 residues. The CDR3 spells CASSLEPGGSPSYEQYF. The CDR3 nucleotides read TGCGCCAGCAGCTTGGAGCCAGGGGGCTCCCCCTCCTACGAGCAGTACTTC.

The CDR3 nucleotides are TGTGCCAGCAGCCAGAGGAGGGCACCTTACGAGCAGTACTTC. Protein: CASSQRRAPYEQYF. The rearrangement joins TRBV3-1 to TRBJ2-7; tentatively, D is TRBD2 (6 bases). The V gene's germline CDR1 is LGHDT and CDR2 YNNKEL (reference sequence). Trimming removed 3 bases at V and 4 bases at J, with 13 bases between. This CDR3 region has 14 residues.

V and J are TRBV30 and TRBJ2-3, with D maybe TRBD2 (6 bases). V lost 4 bases and J lost 1, with 15 bases in between. Germline values: CDR1 GTSNPN, CDR2 SVGIG (reference sequence). CDR3 length: 15 residues. As DNA, the CDR3 is TGTGCCTGGACATCGGGGGAGGTTGGCACAGATACGCAGTATTTT. This codes for CAWTSGEVGTDTQYF.

V is TRBV20-1 and J is TRBJ1-5; D is perhaps TRBD1 (5 bases). V was clipped by 3 bases and J by 1 base, with 16 bases between them. Germline loops: CDR1 DFQATT, CDR2 SNEGSKA (reference sequence). The CDR3 length is 16 residues. The CDR3 coding sequence is TGCAGTGCTAGCGGCAGGGTGGCCGTAAGCAATCAGCCCCAGCATTTT. This gives the protein CSASGRVAVSNQPQHF.

The V and J genes are TRBV19 and TRBJ1-1; D is undetermined. Trimming removed 3 bases from V and 2 bases from J, with 10 bases in between. Germline CDR1 and CDR2: LNHDA and SQIVND (reference sequence). The CDR3 loop spans 14 amino acids. CDR3 protein: CASSMPGSNTEAFF. The CDR3 DNA reads as TGTGCCAGTAGTATGCCCGGTTCTAACACTGAAGCTTTCTTT.

The chain couples TRBV29-1 to TRBJ1-2; D might be TRBD1 (6 bases). Germline loops: CDR1 SQVTM, CDR2 ANQGSEA. The V and J ends lost 7 bases and 2 bases respectively, with 20 bases between them. The CDR3 runs 15 residues. The CDR3 sequence is CSAWGNMDRNYGYTF. CDR3 nucleotide sequence: TGCAGCGCTTGGGGGAATATGGACAGAAACTATGGCTACACCTTC.

V is TRBV20-1 and J is TRBJ2-7, with D unclear. Trimming shortened V by 5 bases and J by 2 bases, and 10 bases separated the two germline ends. CDR3 length: 12 residues. In germline, CDR1 is DFQATT, CDR2 SNEGSKA (reference sequence). CDR3 coding DNA: TGCAGTGCTTCTGACATCACCTACGAGCAGTACTTC. Translating gives CSASDITYEQYF.

The chain employs TRBV14 and TRBJ2-3; 8 nucleotides align to TRBD1. Per the germline V gene, CDR1 is SGHDN and CDR2 is FVKESK. The V and J ends lost 0 bases and 3 bases, in that order; junction bases with no gene match: 8. The length of the CDR3 is 17 residues. CDR3 nucleotide sequence: TGTGCCAGCAGCCAAGATGGCTGGGACAGGCGGACAGATACGCAGTATTTT. This sequence encodes CASSQDGWDRRTDTQYF. The full variable domain, its missing parts supplied by reference TRBV14 and TRBJ2-3, is EAGVTQFPSHSVIEKGQTVTLRCDPISGHDNLYWYRRVMGKEIKFLLHFVKESKQDESGMPNNRFLAERTGGTYSTLKVQPAELEDSGVYFCASSQDGWDRRTDTQYFGPGTRLTVL.

The gene calls are TRBV30 and TRBJ2-5, with 8 bases lining up with TRBD1. The CDR3 totals 15 residues. Germline V gene sequence: CDR1 GTSNPN, CDR2 SVGIG (reference sequence). With 2 bases clipped from V and 2 bases from J, the junction kept 7 bases outside the gene matches. The CDR3 is CAWSPRTGIQETQYF. CDR3 coding DNA: TGTGCCTGGAGTCCCAGGACAGGGATACAAGAGACCCAGTACTTC. The full variable domain, completed using reference TRBV30 and TRBJ2-5, is SQTIHQWPATLVQPVGSPLSLECTVEGTSNPNLYWYRQAAGRGLQLLFYSVGIGQISSEVPQNLSASRPQDRQFILSSKKLLLSDSGFYLCAWSPRTGIQETQYFGPGTRLLVL.

The gene calls are TRBV6-2 or TRBV6-3 and TRBJ1-2; 9 nucleotides align to TRBD1. With V trimmed by 8 bases and J by 4 bases, 17 bases remained unmatched. The CDR3 sequence is 17 residues long. The germline CDR1 and CDR2 sequences are MNHEY and SVGEGT. The CDR3 loop is CASHYRDRARVPYGYTF. CDR3 in DNA: TGTGCCAGCCATTACCGGGACAGGGCACGGGTCCCCTATGGCTACACCTTC.

V gene TRBV27 combines with J gene TRBJ2-3, with D unresolved. V lost 3 bases, J lost 1 base, and 11 bases lay in between. CDR1 MNHEY and CDR2 SMNVEV come from the germline V gene (reference sequence). The CDR3 runs 15 residues. The chain's CDR3 is CASSFRASGTDTQYF. DNA of the CDR3: TGTGCCAGCAGTTTCCGAGCTAGTGGCACAGATACGCAGTATTTT.

V gene TRBV9 combines with J gene TRBJ2-3; D unresolved. The V gene lost 3 bases and the J gene lost 2 bases, with 4 bases spanning the gap. Per germline, CDR1 SGDLS and CDR2 YYNGEE. This CDR3 comprises 12 residues. CDR3 amino acids: CASSANTDTQYF. CDR3 bases: TGTGCCAGCAGCGCAAACACAGATACGCAGTATTTT. Looking up the rest from reference TRBV9 and TRBJ2-3 gives the full variable domain: DSGVTQTPKHLITATGQRVTLRCSPRSGDLSVYWYQQSLDQGLQFLIQYYNGEERAKGNILERFSAQQFPDLHSELNLSSLELGDSALYFCASSANTDTQYFGPGTRLTVL.

The rearrangement uses TRBV20-1 and TRBJ2-2; perhaps TRBD1 as D (6 bases). With 3 bases removed from V and 0 bases from J, the gap between germline ends came to 11 bases. The CDR3 totals 15 residues. Germline CDR1 is DFQATT and CDR2 is SNEGSKA (reference sequence). CDR3 DNA: TGCAGTGCTAGGTCGGGACACTCGAACACCGGGGAGCTGTTTTTT. Translating gives CSARSGHSNTGELFF.

V and J are TRBV7-9 and TRBJ1-1, with D tentatively TRBD1 (5 bases). Germline V lookup: CDR1 SEHNR, CDR2 FQNEAQ (reference sequence). This CDR3 has 13 residues. V lost 5 bases, J lost 6 bases, and 13 bases lay in between. In DNA form, the CDR3 reads TGTGCCAGCAGCCCTCCGGGGCGCCCTGAAGCTTTCTTT. This translates into CASSPPGRPEAFF. Full variable domain (missing parts from reference TRBV7-9 and TRBJ1-1): DTGVSQNPRHKITKRGQNVTFRCDPISEHNRLYWYRQTLGQGPEFLTYFQNEAQLEKSRLLSDRFSAERPKGSFSTLEIQRTEQGDSAMYLCASSPPGRPEAFFGQGTRLTVV.

The chain has TRBV6-5 and TRBJ2-5, with TRBD2 identical over 10 bases. The CDR3 sequence is 15 residues long. CDR1 is MNHEY, CDR2 SVGAGI, per germline. With V trimmed by 6 bases and J by 1 base, 5 bases remained unmatched. Here the CDR3 DNA reads TGTGCCAGCAGCGCTAGCGGGGGTTCCCAAGAGACCCAGTACTTC. It yields the protein CASSASGGSQETQYF.

J is TRBJ2-5 and V is TRBV6-6; tentative D call: TRBD2 (6 bases). V was trimmed by 6 bases and J by 1 base, leaving 18 bases between them. Germline V gene lookup returns CDR1 MNHNY and CDR2 SVGAGI (reference sequence). The CDR3 extends over 16 amino acids. CDR3 in amino acids: CASSRTSPRVQETQYF. CDR3 DNA sequence: TGTGCCAGCAGCCGCACTAGCCCGAGGGTCCAAGAGACCCAGTACTTC.

The V call is TRBV5-4, the J call TRBJ2-4, with TRBD2 as a possible D gene (6 bases). There are 14 residues in the CDR3. Germline V CDR1 and CDR2: SGHNT, YYREEE (reference sequence). V gave up 3 bases and J gave up 7 bases, with 14 bases separating them. CDR3 DNA sequence: TGTGCCAGCAGCTGGGACTCCCGCGTTAACATTCAGTACTTC. Amino acid sequence: CASSWDSRVNIQYF.

The chain combines TRBV4-2 with TRBJ2-4, with D possibly TRBD1 on 5 matching bases. The CDR3 spans 17 residues. Germline V gene lookup returns CDR1 LGHNA and CDR2 YNFKEQ. Trimming left V 0 bases short and J 4 bases short, with 16 bases between. CDR3 loop: CASSQDKGPGQKNIQYF. CDR3 DNA sequence: TGTGCCAGCAGCCAAGATAAGGGGCCAGGGCAGAAAAACATTCAGTACTTC.

The J gene is TRBJ2-5, the V gene TRBV24-1, with 7 bases fitting TRBD2. The length of the CDR3 is 15 residues. The V segment lost 4 bases and the J segment 7 bases; nucleotides outside the gene matches: 11. Germline CDR1 is KGHDR and CDR2 is SFDVKD. CDR3 region: CATSEPPGGGRTQYF. The CDR3 DNA reads TGTGCCACCAGTGAACCACCGGGGGGAGGTCGGACCCAGTACTTC.

The chain is built from TRBV28 and TRBJ1-5; D perhaps matches TRBD1 (5 bases). The CDR3 consists of 13 residues. Trimming removed 8 bases at V and 0 bases at J, with 8 bases between. Germline CDR1 and CDR2: MDHEN and SYDVKM. CDR3 loop: CASGGSSNQPQHF. Written as DNA, the CDR3 is TGTGCCAGCGGGGGTAGTAGCAATCAGCCCCAGCATTTT.

The V call is TRBV7-9, the J call TRBJ1-1; TRBD1 matches at 8 bases. Germline loops: CDR1 SEHNR, CDR2 FQNEAQ (reference sequence). The V and J ends lost 5 bases and 5 bases, in that order; junction bases with no gene match: 13. This CDR3 spans 16 amino acids. The CDR3 DNA reads as TGTGCCAGCAGCCCCCCGACAGGGGCGCGGATTACTGAAGCTTTCTTT. Translation gives CASSPPTGARITEAFF.

This clonotype has a single count. The chain couples TRBV2 to TRBJ1-1; tentative D call: TRBD1 (5 bases). Germline loops: CDR1 SNHLY, CDR2 FYNNEI. CDR3 length equals 14 residues. V lost 7 bases to trimming and J lost 1 base, with 13 bases between them. The CDR3 nucleotides read TGTGCCAGCAAACTGGGGCAGCGGAACACTGAAGCTTTCTTT. Protein: CASKLGQRNTEAFF.

The gene calls are TRBV28 and TRBJ2-5; the D gene is possibly TRBD1 (5 bases). This CDR3 comprises 13 residues. Per the germline V gene, CDR1 is MDHEN and CDR2 is SYDVKM. Trimming removed 2 bases from V and 2 bases from J, with 6 bases in between. The CDR3 DNA follows: TGTGCCAGCAGTTTACAGGGACAAGAGACCCAGTACTTC. Translation: CASSLQGQETQYF.